This TCR beta chain was sequenced for a study of neoadjuvant anti-PD-1 for oral cavity cancer. About the study: Patients without progression got a fourth dose around day 43.

Notes on the study in general: Pretreatment Treg/Th17 ratio correlated inversely with post-treatment tumor clonality.

This clone has more than one count but fewer than ten. The target antigen is unknown. Specified time point: after neoadjuvant nivolumab, at surgical resection. The patients had HPV-negative, locally advanced oral cavity squamous cell carcinoma. The repertoire was sequenced with immunoSEQ multiplex PCR; TCRdb's copy has only in-frame clones and lacks some. The sample contains fewer than 2,500 clones, roughly 60% of which appear only once. Trimming cost V 1 base and J 8 bases, with 17 bases left between them. CDR3 size: 16 residues. Germline loops: CDR1 SGHTA, CDR2 FQGTGA. The chain links TRBV7-3 to TRBJ1-4; D possibly corresponds to TRBD1 (5 bases). This receptor was identified in a person between 40 and 85 years old with oral cavity squamous cell carcinoma. Sequenced material: tumor tissue, taken after nivolumab (anti-PD-1) treatment. The CDR3 nucleotides read TGTGCCAGCAGCTTAAGGCTAGCAGGGAGTTTAGAAAAACTGTTTTTT. This sequence encodes CASSLRLAGSLEKLFF.